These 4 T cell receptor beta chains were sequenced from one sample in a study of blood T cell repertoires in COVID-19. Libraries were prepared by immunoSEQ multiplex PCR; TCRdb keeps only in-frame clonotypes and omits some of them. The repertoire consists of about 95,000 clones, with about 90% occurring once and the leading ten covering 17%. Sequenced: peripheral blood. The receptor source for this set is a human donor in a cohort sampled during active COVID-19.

DNA for the CDR3: TGTGCCAGCAGCAAGCGGACAGGGGACACCGGGGAGCTGTTTTTT. It codes for CASSKRTGDTGELFF. The chain is built from TRBV7-6 and TRBJ2-2; 9 bases match TRBD1. Germline loops: CDR1 SGHVS, CDR2 FNYEAQ. The trim removed 5 bases at V and 3 bases at J, leaving 4 bases unmatched. The CDR3 loop spans 15 amino acids.

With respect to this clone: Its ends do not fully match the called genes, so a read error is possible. CDR3 nucleotides: TGTGCCAGCTCGCCACAGGGGGACACTGAAGCTTTCTTT. Amino acid sequence: CASSPQGDTEAFF. The chain combines TRBV18 with TRBJ1-1, with TRBD1 matching 8 bases. The CDR3 sequence is 13 residues long. Germline V gene lookup returns CDR1 KGHSH and CDR2 LQKENI.

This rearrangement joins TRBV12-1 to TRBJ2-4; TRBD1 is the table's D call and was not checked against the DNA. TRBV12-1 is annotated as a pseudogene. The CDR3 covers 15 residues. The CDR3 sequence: CASSRDRPLNGIQYF. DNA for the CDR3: TGTGCCAGCAGCAGGGACAGGCCCCTAAACGGCATTCAGTACTTC.

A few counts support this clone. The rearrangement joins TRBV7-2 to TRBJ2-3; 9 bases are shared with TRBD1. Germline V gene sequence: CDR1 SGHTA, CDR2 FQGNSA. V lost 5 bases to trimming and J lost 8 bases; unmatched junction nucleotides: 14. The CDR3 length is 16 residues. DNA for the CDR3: TGTGCCAGCAGCCCAAGAGGACTACGGGGACAGGGTACGCAGTATTTT. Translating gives CASSPRGLRGQGTQYF.